The next 28 T cell receptor beta chains were all read from a single sample in a study of breast tumors, draining lymph nodes, adjacent tissues. TCRdb re-derived calls from the multiplex PCR reads in MiXCR, one entry per CDR3 protein. The repertoire holds 60,000 to 70,000 distinct CDR3 sequences, 45% to 60% seen once, with roughly 18% in the top ten. The source material was breast tumor tissue. The origin of the receptors is a female donor with breast cancer. Some clones in this sample may be carry-over from other donors' samples.

In the case of this clonotype: A much larger clone differs by one base, so this may be a read error. V gene TRBV10-3 combines with J gene TRBJ1-5; maybe TRBD1 (5 bases). The CDR3 has 14 amino acids. Trimming pared 5 bases from V and 7 bases from J, leaving 15 bases between. Germline V gives CDR1 ENHRY, CDR2 SYGVKD. Written as DNA, the CDR3 is TGTGCCATCAGTTACTCGGGGGTGCACCAGCCCCAGCATTTT. Its protein is CAISYSGVHQPQHF.

This clonotype was detected many times. This chain connects TRBV20-1 to TRBJ1-2, with D unclear. Germline CDR1 and CDR2: DFQATT and SNEGSKA (reference sequence). CDR3 length: 12 amino acids. V lost 5 bases and J lost 3, with 10 bases in between. CDR3 residues: CSAPISDYGYTF. The CDR3 bases are TGCAGTGCTCCGATTAGTGACTATGGCTACACCTTC.

This clonotype has ten or more counts. This chain connects TRBV29-1 to TRBJ1-1; D call uncertain. Germline assignment: CDR1 SQVTM and CDR2 ANQGSEA. This CDR3 is 13 amino acids long. Trimming cost V 5 bases and J 1 base, with 11 bases left between them. CDR3 nucleotides: TGCAGCGTTCAGGTCGGGCAGAACACTGAAGCTTTCTTT. Its protein product is CSVQVGQNTEAFF. The entire variable domain, with the rest obtained from reference TRBV29-1 and TRBJ1-1, is as follows: SAVISQKPSRDICQRGTSLTIQCQVDSQVTMMFWYRQQPGQSLTLIATANQGSEATYESGFVIDKFPISRPNLTFSTLTVSNMSPEDSSIYLCSVQVGQNTEAFFGQGTRLTVV.

This rearrangement joins TRBV29-1 to TRBJ2-5; D may be TRBD2 (7 bases). Germline CDR1 SQVTM, CDR2 ANQGSEA. The CDR3 has 11 amino acids. This CDR3 reads CCGGRAETQYF. The CDR3 nucleotides are TGCTGCGGGGGCAGGGCCGAGACCCAGTACTTC.

As for this clonotype: Possible read error: a much larger clone is one base away. This rearrangement joins TRBV20-1 to TRBJ2-5, with 10 bases lining up with TRBD2. The CDR3 has 12 residues. Germline CDR1 is DFQATT and CDR2 is SNEGSKA (reference sequence). In nucleotides, the CDR3 is TGCAGTGTAAGCGGGGGGGCCGAGACCCCGTACTTC. Encoded protein: CSVSGGAETPYF.

The sample holds many counts of this clonotype. V usage is TRBV19 and J usage is TRBJ1-4; tentatively, D is TRBD1 (5 bases). Germline lookup yields CDR1 LNHDA and CDR2 SQIVND (reference sequence). Trimming cost V 1 base and J 0 bases, with 12 bases left between them. The CDR3 totals 17 residues. CDR3 nucleotide sequence: TGTGCCAGTAGTATAGGTGGGGCAGTTTCAACTAATGAAAAACTGTTTTTT. This encodes CASSIGGAVSTNEKLFF.

This clonotype was picked up many times. A clone one base away is much larger, so this may be a read error. The V and J genes are TRBV29-1 and TRBJ2-1; no definite D call. The CDR3 runs 15 residues. Between the trimmed V and J ends, which lost 4 bases and 0 bases, there was a span of 13 bases. CDR1 is SQVTM and CDR2 is ANQGSEA in the germline V gene. The CDR3 DNA is TGCAGCGTTGGGATGAGGTATAGCTCCTACAATGAGCAGTTCTTC. Encoded protein: CSVGMRYSSYNEQFF.

This clonotype was picked up a small number of times. The chain recombines TRBV7-9 with TRBJ2-5; the D gene is possibly TRBD1 (6 bases). This CDR3 comprises 15 residues. The germline gives CDR1 SEHNR, CDR2 FQNEAQ (reference sequence). V dropped 0 bases and J dropped 1 base, with 9 bases sitting between them. The CDR3 DNA reads TGTGCCAGCAGCTTAGCGCTGGGGGCCCAAGAGACCCAGTACTTC. This gives the protein CASSLALGAQETQYF.

This clonotype was counted a few times. This rearrangement joins TRBV5-1 to TRBJ1-6; TRBD1 agrees at 7 bases. CDR1 is SGHRS, CDR2 YFSETQ, per germline. Trimming cost V 5 bases and J 4 bases; bases outside gene matches: 6. The CDR3 spans 15 residues. The CDR3: CASRTGNAYNSPLHF. The CDR3 DNA reads as TGCGCCAGCAGGACAGGGAATGCTTATAATTCACCCCTCCACTTT.

The chain is built from TRBV7-8 and TRBJ1-2; the match to TRBD1 covers 8 bases. CDR3 length equals 13 residues. The germline gives CDR1 SGHVS, CDR2 FQNEAQ. The V segment lost 7 bases and the J segment 11 bases; nucleotides outside the gene matches: 12. Written as DNA, the CDR3 is TGTGCCAGCACCTGGGGGGGGACAGGAGCTTACACCTTC. It codes for CASTWGGTGAYTF. Complete variable domain (other parts from reference TRBV7-8 and TRBJ1-2): GAGVSQSPRYKVAKRGQDVALRCDPISGHVSLFWYQQALGQGPEFLTYFQNEAQLDKSGLPSDRFFAERPEGSVSTLKIQRTQQEDSAVYLCASTWGGTGAYTFGSGTRLTVV.

Concerning this clonotype: One end of the junction varies from germline; a read error may be responsible. The chain recombines TRBV11-2 with TRBJ1-6, with TRBD1 matching over 8 bases. From germline, CDR1 is SGHAT and CDR2 FQNNGV. The CDR3 is made up of 17 amino acids. The CDR3 is CASSRSAAGTGGSPLRF. The CDR3 nucleotides read TGTGCCAGCAGCAGGTCCGCCGCCGGGACAGGCGGTTCACCCCTCCGCTTT. Full variable domain (remainder filled in from reference TRBV11-2 and TRBJ1-6): EAGVAQSPRYKIIEKRQSVAFWCNPISGHATLYWYQQILGQGPKLLIQFQNNGVVDDSQLPKDRFSAERLKGVDSTLKIQPAKLEDSAVYLCASSRSAAGTGGSPLRFGNGTRLTVT.

V is TRBV20-1 and J is TRBJ2-7; 8 bases match TRBD2. The germline V gene has CDR1 DFQATT and CDR2 SNEGSKA (reference sequence). The CDR3 is 14 amino acids. V lost 5 bases, J lost 0 bases, and 6 bases stayed unmatched. The CDR3 bases are TGCAGTGCTCCTTCAGGGACTAGCTCCTACGAGCAGTACTTC. It is translated as CSAPSGTSSYEQYF.

This clonotype showed up many times. For the CDR3, the DNA is TGTGCCAGCAGCTGGGGGACTAGTGGTGATGAGCAGTTCTTC. Translated, it gives CASSWGTSGDEQFF. This chain joins TRBV7-8 and TRBJ2-1; 8 bases agree with TRBD2. The CDR3 loop spans 14 amino acids. Looked up from germline, CDR1 is SGHVS and CDR2 is FQNEAQ. The V segment lost 4 bases and the J segment 8 bases; nucleotides outside the gene matches: 7.

The rearrangement links TRBV19 to TRBJ1-4; D is undetermined. The V and J ends lost 2 bases and 6 bases respectively, with 7 bases between them. CDR3 length: 13 residues. Per germline, CDR1 LNHDA and CDR2 SQIVND (reference sequence). CDR3 residues: CASSIRFDEKLFF. Here the CDR3 DNA reads TGTGCCAGTAGTATAAGGTTCGATGAAAAACTGTTTTTT.

This clonotype has at least ten counts. J is TRBJ2-7 and V is TRBV29-1, with 14 bases that match TRBD2. The CDR3 has 16 amino acids. J lost 4 bases, V lost 0 bases, and 5 bases had no gene match. Germline assignment: CDR1 SQVTM and CDR2 ANQGSEA. This chain's CDR3 is CSVEEGGTSGSYEQYF. DNA of the CDR3: TGCAGCGTTGAAGAGGGGGGGACTAGCGGGAGTTACGAGCAGTACTTC.

This clonotype occurred many times. The junction departs from the called germline gene at one end, perhaps through a read error. The chain combines TRBV7-2 with TRBJ1-5; 8 bases map to TRBD1. Germline CDR1 and CDR2: SGHTA and FQGNSA. The CDR3 covers 15 residues. The CDR3 DNA follows: TGTGCCGGCAGTCCCGACAGGGGAAACAATCAGCCCCAGCATTTT. Encoded protein: CAGSPDRGNNQPQHF.

V and J are TRBV9 and TRBJ2-2; D is possibly TRBD1 (6 bases). The length of the CDR3 is 13 residues. V gave up 7 bases and J gave up 1 base, with 8 bases separating them. Looked up from germline, CDR1 is SGDLS and CDR2 is YYNGEE. The CDR3 here is CASLTGNTGELFF. The CDR3 DNA sequence: TGTGCCAGCCTGACAGGGAACACCGGGGAGCTGTTTTTT.

This clonotype was observed at least ten times. A much larger clone sits a single nucleotide away, making a read error possible. The conserved phenylalanine or tryptophan normally closing the CDR3 is absent here, so this likely arose from a read error. This chain links TRBV4-3 with TRBJ2-1; D is unresolved. The CDR3 sequence is 15 residues long. Trimming left V 0 bases short and J 8 bases short, with 14 bases between. The germline V gene has CDR1 LGHNA and CDR2 YSLEER. The CDR3 DNA reads TGCGCCAGCAGCCAAGAGGCGGCAGCTAGGTATGAGCAGTTCTCC. Amino acid sequence: CASSQEAAARYEQFS.

The chain has TRBV9 and TRBJ2-7; D might be TRBD1 (5 bases). Germline V gene lookup returns CDR1 SGDLS and CDR2 YYNGEE. V dropped 0 bases and J dropped 5 bases, with 12 bases sitting between them. CDR3 length: 14 residues. CDR3 DNA: TGTGCCAGCAGCGTAGGCACAAGGGGCAACGAGCAGTACTTC. Translated, it gives CASSVGTRGNEQYF.

This clonotype was seen only a few times. The chain has TRBV7-3 and TRBJ2-3; 13 nucleotides line up with TRBD2. The CDR3 is 19 residues long. Per the germline V gene, CDR1 is SGHTA and CDR2 is FQGTGA. J was trimmed by 2 bases and V by 1 base; bases with no gene match: 9. This CDR3 reads CASSLMPQLAGGITDTQYF. DNA for the CDR3: TGTGCCAGCAGCTTAATGCCCCAACTAGCGGGAGGGATCACAGATACGCAGTATTTT.

This clonotype was detected only once. Germline and junction disagree at one end, which may indicate a read error. V usage is TRBV3-1 and J usage is TRBJ2-1; perhaps TRBD2 as D (6 bases). Germline V lookup: CDR1 LGHDT, CDR2 YNNKEL (reference sequence). This CDR3 comprises 12 residues. The CDR3 loop is CATGGSYDEQFF. For the CDR3, the DNA is TGCGCCACCGGGGGATCCTACGATGAGCAGTTCTTC.

V usage is TRBV2 and J usage is TRBJ1-6; tentative D call: TRBD1 (5 bases). CDR3 length equals 15 residues. Germline assignment: CDR1 SNHLY and CDR2 FYNNEI. Trimming took 1 base from V and 8 from J, leaving 12 bases between them. CDR3 sequence reads: CASSEVAGTDSPLHF. In DNA, the CDR3 is TGTGCCAGCAGTGAAGTGGCAGGGACGGATTCACCCCTCCACTTT.

The CDR3 region is CSALTGSNEQYV. CDR3 DNA sequence: TGCAGTGCTTTGACAGGTTCCAACGAGCAGTACGTC. The chain uses TRBV20-1 and TRBJ2-7; D is possibly TRBD1 (6 bases). CDR3 length equals 12 residues. Germline CDR1 and CDR2: DFQATT and SNEGSKA (reference sequence). V was cut by 5 bases and J by 5 bases, with 13 bases left in between.

This sequence joins TRBV20-1 and TRBJ2-5; D remains unclear. CDR1 and CDR2 (germline): DFQATT, SNEGSKA (reference sequence). With 1 base removed from V and 5 bases from J, the gap between germline ends came to 5 bases. The length of the CDR3 is 11 residues. DNA of the CDR3: TGCAGTGCTAGAGTTCGCGAGACCCAGTACTTC. Its translation: CSARVRETQYF.

On this clonotype itself: An end of the junction differs from the germline gene, which may be a read error. The gene calls are TRBV9 and TRBJ1-2, with D tentatively TRBD1 (6 bases). CDR3 size: 15 residues. Germline V CDR1 and CDR2: SGDLS, YYNGEE. CDR3 protein: CASSVGGGRNYGSTF. CDR3 DNA: TGTGCCAGCAGCGTAGGGGGGGGGCGCAACTATGGCTCCACCTTC.

J is TRBJ2-7 and V is TRBV11-2, with 7 bases identical to TRBD1. The V gene's germline CDR1 is SGHAT and CDR2 FQNNGV. J lost 4 bases, V lost 0 bases, and 6 bases had no gene match. This CDR3 comprises 15 residues. The CDR3 spells CASSLEGQPRYEQYF. In DNA, the CDR3 is TGTGCCAGCAGCTTAGAGGGACAGCCACGTTACGAGCAGTACTTC.

V is TRBV29-1 and J is TRBJ2-3; TRBD2 agrees at 12 bases. The CDR3 covers 17 residues. Germline V gives CDR1 SQVTM, CDR2 ANQGSEA. V lost 7 bases and J lost 11; bases outside the gene matches: 22. The CDR3 sequence: CSALPYLLAGGSNEQYF. The CDR3, as DNA: TGCAGCGCCCTACCTTATTTACTAGCGGGGGGTAGTAATGAGCAGTATTTT.

The chain is built from TRBV12-3 or TRBV12-4 and TRBJ2-3; possibly TRBD2 for D (7 bases). Trimming cost V 5 bases and J 6 bases, with 18 bases left between them. The CDR3 is made up of 15 amino acids. The CDR3 DNA follows: TGTGCCAGCAGTCGGGGGGCGGGAGAAAGTGATACGCAGTATTTT. Translating it yields CASSRGAGESDTQYF.